The entry below describes one T cell receptor (beta chain). Germline values: CDR1 MNHEY, CDR2 SMNVEV (reference sequence). Trimming at V came to 5 bases and at J to 7 bases, leaving 13 bases not matched to a gene. The CDR3 loop spans 16 amino acids. The entry originates in a study of technical replicates of blood from a handful of donors. Using immunoSEQ multiplex PCR, the repertoire was profiled, and TCRdb retains in-frame clones only, with some absent. The table lists 80,000 to 95,000 clones, around 96% of them singletons. The V call is TRBV27, the J call TRBJ2-1; 8 bases align to TRBD2. The sample comprised T cells isolated from PBMCs. The receptor was isolated from a human donor in good health. CDR3: CASSRLAPRDGNEQFF. CDR3 nucleotides: TGTGCCAGCAGTCGACTAGCGCCAAGGGATGGGAATGAGCAGTTCTTC.